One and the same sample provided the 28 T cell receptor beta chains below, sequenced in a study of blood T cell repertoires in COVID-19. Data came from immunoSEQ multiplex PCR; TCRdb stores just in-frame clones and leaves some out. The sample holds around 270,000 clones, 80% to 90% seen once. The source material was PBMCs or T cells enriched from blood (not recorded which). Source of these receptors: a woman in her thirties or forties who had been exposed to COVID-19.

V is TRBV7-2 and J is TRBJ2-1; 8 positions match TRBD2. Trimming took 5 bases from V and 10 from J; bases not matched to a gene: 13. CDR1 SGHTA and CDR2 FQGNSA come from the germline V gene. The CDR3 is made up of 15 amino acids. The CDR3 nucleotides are TGTGCCAGCAGCCCAGGCCTAGCGGGTGGGGAGGAGCAGTTCTTC. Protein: CASSPGLAGGEEQFF.

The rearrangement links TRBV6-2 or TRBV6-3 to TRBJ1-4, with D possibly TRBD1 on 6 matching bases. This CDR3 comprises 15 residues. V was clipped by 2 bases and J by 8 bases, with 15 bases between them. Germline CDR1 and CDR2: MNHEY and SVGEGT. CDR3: CASSYQPWTDEKLFF. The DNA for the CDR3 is TGTGCCAGCAGTTACCAACCATGGACAGACGAAAAACTGTTTTTT.

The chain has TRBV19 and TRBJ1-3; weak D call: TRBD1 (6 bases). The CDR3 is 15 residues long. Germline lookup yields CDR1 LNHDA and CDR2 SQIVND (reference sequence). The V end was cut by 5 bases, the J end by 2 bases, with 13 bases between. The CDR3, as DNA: TGTGCCAGTAGTTTCGACGGGGGGCCTGGAAACACCATATATTTT. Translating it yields CASSFDGGPGNTIYF.

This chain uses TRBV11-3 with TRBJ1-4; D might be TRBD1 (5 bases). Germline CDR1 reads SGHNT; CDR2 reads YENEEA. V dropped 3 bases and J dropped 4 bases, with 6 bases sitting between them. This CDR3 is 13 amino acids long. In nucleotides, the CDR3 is TGTGCCAGCAGCTTGACAGTTAATGAAAAACTGTTTTTT. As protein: CASSLTVNEKLFF. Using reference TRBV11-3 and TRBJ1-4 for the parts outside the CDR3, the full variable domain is EAGVVQSPRYKIIEKKQPVAFWCNPISGHNTLYWYLQNLGQGPELLIRYENEEAVDDSQLPKDRFSAERLKGVDSTLKIQPAELGDSAVYLCASSLTVNEKLFFGSGTQLSVL.

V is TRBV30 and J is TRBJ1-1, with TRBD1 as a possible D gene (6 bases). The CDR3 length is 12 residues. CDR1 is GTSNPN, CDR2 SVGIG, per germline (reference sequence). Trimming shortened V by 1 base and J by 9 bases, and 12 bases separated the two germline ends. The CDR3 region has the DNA TGTGCCTGGAGTGACCCCACAGGGAAAGCTTTCTTT. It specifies CAWSDPTGKAFF. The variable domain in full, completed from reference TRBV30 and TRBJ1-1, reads SQTIHQWPATLVQPVGSPLSLECTVEGTSNPNLYWYRQAAGRGLQLLFYSVGIGQISSEVPQNLSASRPQDRQFILSSKKLLLSDSGFYLCAWSDPTGKAFFGQGTRLTVV.

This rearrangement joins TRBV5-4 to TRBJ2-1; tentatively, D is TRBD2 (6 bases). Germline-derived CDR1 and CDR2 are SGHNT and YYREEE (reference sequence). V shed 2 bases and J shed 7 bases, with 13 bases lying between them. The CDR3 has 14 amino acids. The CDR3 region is CASSFSREINEQFF. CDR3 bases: TGTGCCAGCAGCTTTAGTCGGGAGATAAATGAGCAGTTCTTC. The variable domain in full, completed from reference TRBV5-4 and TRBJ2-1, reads ETGVTQSPTHLIKTRGQQVTLRCSSQSGHNTVSWYQQALGQGPQFIFQYYREEENGRGNFPPRFSGLQFPNYSSELNVNALELDDSALYLCASSFSREINEQFFGPGTRLTVL.

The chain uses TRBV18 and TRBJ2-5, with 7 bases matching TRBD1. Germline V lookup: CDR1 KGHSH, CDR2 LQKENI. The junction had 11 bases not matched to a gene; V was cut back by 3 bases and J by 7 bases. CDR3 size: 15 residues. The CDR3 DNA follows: TGTGCCAGCTCACCGGAAGGGCAGGGGGTACGGACCCAGTACTTC. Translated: CASSPEGQGVRTQYF.

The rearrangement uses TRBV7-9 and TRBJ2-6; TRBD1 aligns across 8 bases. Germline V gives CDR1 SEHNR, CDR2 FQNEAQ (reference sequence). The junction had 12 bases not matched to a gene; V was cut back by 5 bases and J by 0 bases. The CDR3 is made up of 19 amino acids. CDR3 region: CASSPYLGQDSSGANVLTF. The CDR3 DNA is TGTGCCAGCAGCCCATACCTGGGACAGGATAGCTCTGGGGCCAACGTCCTGACTTTC.

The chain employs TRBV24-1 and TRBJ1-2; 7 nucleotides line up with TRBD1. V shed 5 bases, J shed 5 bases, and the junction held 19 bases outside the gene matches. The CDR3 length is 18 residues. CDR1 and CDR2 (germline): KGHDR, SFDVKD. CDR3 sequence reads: CATSGLPDRTPLRYGYTF. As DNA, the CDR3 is TGTGCCACCAGTGGGCTTCCGGACAGGACCCCGTTACGTTATGGCTACACCTTC.

The CDR3 DNA reads as TGTGCCAGCAGCTTCAGGGCAGGAGATGGCTACACCTTC. It specifies CASSFRAGDGYTF. The chain is built from TRBV11-2 and TRBJ1-2, with TRBD1 as a possible D gene (5 bases). This CDR3 spans 13 amino acids. Trimming took off 3 bases at V and 6 bases at J, with 11 bases between the two ends. The germline CDR1 and CDR2 sequences are SGHAT and FQNNGV.

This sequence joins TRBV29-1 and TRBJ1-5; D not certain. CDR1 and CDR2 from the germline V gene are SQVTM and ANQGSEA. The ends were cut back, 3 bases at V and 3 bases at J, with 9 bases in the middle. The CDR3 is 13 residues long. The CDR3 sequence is CSVDEGLNQPQHF. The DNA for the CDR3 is TGCAGCGTTGATGAGGGTCTCAATCAGCCCCAGCATTTT. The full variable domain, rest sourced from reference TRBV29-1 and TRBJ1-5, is SAVISQKPSRDICQRGTSLTIQCQVDSQVTMMFWYRQQPGQSLTLIATANQGSEATYESGFVIDKFPISRPNLTFSTLTVSNMSPEDSSIYLCSVDEGLNQPQHFGDGTRLSIL.

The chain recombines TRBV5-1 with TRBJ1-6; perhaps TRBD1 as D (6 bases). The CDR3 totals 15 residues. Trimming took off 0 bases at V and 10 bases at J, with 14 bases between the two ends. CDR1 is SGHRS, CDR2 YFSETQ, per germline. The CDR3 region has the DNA TGCGCCAGCAGCTTGGACCAGGGGAGAGGATCACCCCTCCACTTT. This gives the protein CASSLDQGRGSPLHF.

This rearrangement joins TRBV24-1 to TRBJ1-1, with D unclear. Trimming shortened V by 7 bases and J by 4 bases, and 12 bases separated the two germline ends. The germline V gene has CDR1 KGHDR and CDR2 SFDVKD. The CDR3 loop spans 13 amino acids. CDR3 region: CATRTSVGTEAFF. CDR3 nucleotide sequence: TGTGCCACCAGAACTTCGGTTGGCACTGAAGCTTTCTTT.

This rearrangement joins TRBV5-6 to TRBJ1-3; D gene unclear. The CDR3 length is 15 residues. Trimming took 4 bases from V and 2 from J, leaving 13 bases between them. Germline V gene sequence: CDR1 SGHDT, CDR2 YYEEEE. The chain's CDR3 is CASSRVSTPGNTIYF. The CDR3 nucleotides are TGTGCCAGCAGCCGGGTATCCACACCTGGAAACACCATATATTTT.

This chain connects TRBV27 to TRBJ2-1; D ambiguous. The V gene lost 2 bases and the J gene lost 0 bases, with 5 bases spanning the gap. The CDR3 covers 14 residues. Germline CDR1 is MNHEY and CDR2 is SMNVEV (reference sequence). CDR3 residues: CASSLPSSYNEQFF. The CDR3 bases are TGTGCCAGCAGTTTACCGAGCTCCTACAATGAGCAGTTCTTC.

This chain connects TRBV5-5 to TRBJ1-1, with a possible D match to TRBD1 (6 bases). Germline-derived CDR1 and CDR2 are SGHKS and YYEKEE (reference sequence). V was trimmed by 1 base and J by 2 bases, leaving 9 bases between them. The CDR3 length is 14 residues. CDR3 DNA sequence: TGTGCCAGCAGCTTGTTGGACAGAAACACTGAAGCTTTCTTT. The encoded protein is CASSLLDRNTEAFF.

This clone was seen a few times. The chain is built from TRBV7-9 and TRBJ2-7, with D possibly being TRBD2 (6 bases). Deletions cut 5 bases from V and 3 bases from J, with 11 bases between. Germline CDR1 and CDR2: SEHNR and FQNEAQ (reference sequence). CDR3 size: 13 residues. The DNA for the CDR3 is TGTGCCAGCAGCGGTAGCGGATACTACGAGCAGTACGTC. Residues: CASSGSGYYEQYV.

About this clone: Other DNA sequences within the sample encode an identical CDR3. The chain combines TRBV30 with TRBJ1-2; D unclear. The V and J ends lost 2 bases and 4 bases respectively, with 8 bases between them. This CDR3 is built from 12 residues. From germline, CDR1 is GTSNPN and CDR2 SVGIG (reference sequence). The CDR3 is CAWSRGSYGYTF. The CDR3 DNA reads TGTGCCTGGAGTCGCGGAAGCTATGGCTACACCTTC.

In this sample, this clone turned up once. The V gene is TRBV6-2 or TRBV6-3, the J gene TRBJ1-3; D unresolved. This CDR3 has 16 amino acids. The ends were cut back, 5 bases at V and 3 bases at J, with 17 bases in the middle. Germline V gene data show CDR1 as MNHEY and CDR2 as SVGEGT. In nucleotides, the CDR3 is TGTGCCAGCAGTCCCCACCTCAACCTATTTGGAAACACCATATATTTT. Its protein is CASSPHLNLFGNTIYF.

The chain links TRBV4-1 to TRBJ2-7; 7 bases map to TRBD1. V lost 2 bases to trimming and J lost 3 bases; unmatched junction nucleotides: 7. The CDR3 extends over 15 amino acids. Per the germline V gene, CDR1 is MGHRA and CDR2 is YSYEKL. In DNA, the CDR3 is TGCGCCAGCAGCCAACTAGGGACAGCCCGCTACGAGCAGTACTTC. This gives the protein CASSQLGTARYEQYF.

The chain's CDR3 is CASSLEMRQGGNQPQHF. The CDR3 DNA sequence: TGTGCCAGCAGCTTAGAAATGAGACAGGGGGGCAATCAGCCCCAGCATTTT. The chain combines TRBV7-8 with TRBJ1-5; 9 bases align to TRBD1. Germline V gene lookup returns CDR1 SGHVS and CDR2 FQNEAQ. Germline trimming cut 1 base from V and 2 bases from J; bases unmatched to any gene: 6. The CDR3 sequence is 17 residues long.

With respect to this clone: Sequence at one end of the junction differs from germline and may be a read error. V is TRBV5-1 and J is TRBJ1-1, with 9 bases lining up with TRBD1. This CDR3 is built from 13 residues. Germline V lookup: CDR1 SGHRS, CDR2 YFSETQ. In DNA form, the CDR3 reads TGTGCCAGCACCATGACAGGGGGTTGGGAAGCTTTCTTT. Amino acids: CASTMTGGWEAFF.

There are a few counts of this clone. In DNA, the CDR3 is TGTGCACGAAGGGGGGGGCAGGGTACTGAAGCTTTCTTT. This translates into CARRGGQGTEAFF. The chain has TRBV21-1 and TRBJ1-1. TRBV21-1 is labeled a pseudogene. The CDR3 extends over 13 amino acids.

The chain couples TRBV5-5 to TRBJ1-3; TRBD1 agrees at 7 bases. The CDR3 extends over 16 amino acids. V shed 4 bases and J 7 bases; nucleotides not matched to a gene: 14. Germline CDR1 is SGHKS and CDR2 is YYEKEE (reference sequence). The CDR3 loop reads CASSGGTASPRNTIYF. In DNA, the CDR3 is TGTGCCAGCAGCGGGGGGACAGCTTCACCTCGGAACACCATATATTTT.

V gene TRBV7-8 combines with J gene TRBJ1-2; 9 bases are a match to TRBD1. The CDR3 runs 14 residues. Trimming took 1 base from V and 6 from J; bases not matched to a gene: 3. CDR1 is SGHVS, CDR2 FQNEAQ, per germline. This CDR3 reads CASSLDRGQHGYTF. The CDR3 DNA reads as TGTGCCAGCAGCTTAGACAGGGGGCAGCATGGCTACACCTTC. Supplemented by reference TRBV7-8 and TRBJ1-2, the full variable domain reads GAGVSQSPRYKVAKRGQDVALRCDPISGHVSLFWYQQALGQGPEFLTYFQNEAQLDKSGLPSDRFFAERPEGSVSTLKIQRTQQEDSAVYLCASSLDRGQHGYTFGSGTRLTVV.

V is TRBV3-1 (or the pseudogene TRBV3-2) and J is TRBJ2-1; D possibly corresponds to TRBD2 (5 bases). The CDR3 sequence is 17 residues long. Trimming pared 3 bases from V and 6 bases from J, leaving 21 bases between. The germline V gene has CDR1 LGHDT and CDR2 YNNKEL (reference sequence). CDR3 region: CASSQGEGRASANEQFF. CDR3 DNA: TGTGCCAGCAGCCAGGGAGAAGGGCGTGCATCCGCCAATGAGCAGTTCTTC.

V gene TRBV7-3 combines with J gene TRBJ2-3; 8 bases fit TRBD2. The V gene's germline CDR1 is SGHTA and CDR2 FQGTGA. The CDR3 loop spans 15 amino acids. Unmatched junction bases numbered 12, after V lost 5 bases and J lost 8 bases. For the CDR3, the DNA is TGTGCCAGCAGCGCGGAAGGCGGGGGGTACGGTACGCAGTATTTT. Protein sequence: CASSAEGGGYGTQYF.

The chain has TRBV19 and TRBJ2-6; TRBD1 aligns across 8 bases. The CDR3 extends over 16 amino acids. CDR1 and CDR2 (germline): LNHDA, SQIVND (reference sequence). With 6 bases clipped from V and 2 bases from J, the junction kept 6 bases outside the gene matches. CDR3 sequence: CASSPGGSPGANVLTF. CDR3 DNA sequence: TGTGCCAGTAGCCCAGGGGGCAGTCCTGGGGCCAACGTCCTGACTTTC.